The 20 T cell receptor beta chains listed next were all sequenced from one sample in a study of T cell responses to AZD1222 COVID-19 vaccine. Profiled with immunoSEQ multiplex PCR; TCRdb holds only in-frame clones, not every one. The data show 200,000 or so clones, 94% seen once. Here the sequenced sample was peripheral blood, taken on day 0 of AZD1222 vaccination. These receptors all come from an adult in good health.

J is TRBJ2-1 and V is TRBV4-1, with 7 bases fitting TRBD2. Germline-derived CDR1 and CDR2 are MGHRA and YSYEKL. This CDR3 comprises 15 residues. The V gene end was trimmed by 3 bases and the J gene end by 5 bases; junction bases not matched to a gene: 7. The DNA for the CDR3 is TGCGCCAGCAGCCAGTCAGCGGGGACCAACAATGAGCAGTTCTTC. Protein product: CASSQSAGTNNEQFF.

V usage is TRBV6-2 or TRBV6-3 and J usage is TRBJ1-1; TRBD1 is a possible D gene (6 bases). The CDR3 is 13 amino acids. The germline V and J ends were trimmed by 5 bases and 1 base, with 8 bases remaining between them. The germline V gene has CDR1 MNHEY and CDR2 SVGEGT. The CDR3 spells CASSGGGNTEAFF. For the CDR3, the DNA is TGTGCCAGCAGTGGAGGGGGGAACACTGAAGCTTTCTTT.

The chain joins TRBV28 to TRBJ2-1, with TRBD2 matching 8 bases. Trimming took 5 bases from V and 5 from J; bases not matched to a gene: 8. Per the germline V gene, CDR1 is MDHEN and CDR2 is SYDVKM. This CDR3 is 15 amino acids long. CDR3 in amino acids: CASSSVAGRDNEQFF. The CDR3 DNA is TGTGCCAGCAGTAGCGTAGCGGGAAGGGACAATGAGCAGTTCTTC.

This sequence joins TRBV2 and TRBJ1-1, with a weak D call TRBD1 (6 bases). The germline V gene has CDR1 SNHLY and CDR2 FYNNEI. V was clipped by 5 bases and J by 5 bases, with 15 bases between them. The CDR3 is made up of 14 amino acids. CDR3: CASSTNRAGTEAFF. CDR3 coding DNA: TGTGCCAGCAGTACGAACAGGGCAGGTACTGAAGCTTTCTTT.

The V call is TRBV5-6, the J call TRBJ1-1, with a possible D match to TRBD1 (5 bases). Germline loops: CDR1 SGHDT, CDR2 YYEEEE. V shed 0 bases and J shed 5 bases, with 17 bases lying between them. The CDR3 has 16 amino acids. CDR3 amino acids: CASSLAGTGGYTEAFF. The DNA for the CDR3 is TGTGCCAGCAGCTTGGCCGGAACAGGAGGGTATACTGAAGCTTTCTTT.

The gene calls are TRBV28 and TRBJ2-1; unclear D gene. Germline-derived CDR1 and CDR2 are MDHEN and SYDVKM. The CDR3 contains 12 residues. V lost 4 bases to trimming and J lost 4 bases, with 5 bases between them. Here the CDR3 reads CASSSVYNEQFF. The CDR3 DNA reads TGTGCCAGCAGTTCGGTGTACAATGAGCAGTTCTTC.

The chain carries TRBV6-6 and TRBJ1-5, with 9 bases matching TRBD1. With 3 bases clipped from V and 4 bases from J, the junction kept 4 bases outside the gene matches. CDR1 and CDR2 from the germline V gene are MNHNY and SVGAGI (reference sequence). This CDR3 has 15 residues. In DNA form, the CDR3 reads TGTGCCAGCAGTTATTCACAGGGGGCAAATCAGCCCCAGCATTTT. It specifies CASSYSQGANQPQHF.

The genes are TRBV30 and TRBJ1-1; no firm D call. V shed 3 bases and J shed 4 bases, with 9 bases lying between them. The germline V gene has CDR1 GTSNPN and CDR2 SVGIG (reference sequence). The length of the CDR3 is 12 residues. DNA for the CDR3: TGTGCCTGGAGCCGCGGAGGCACTGAAGCTTTCTTT. Translating it yields CAWSRGGTEAFF.

V is TRBV7-8 and J is TRBJ2-7; 12 positions agree with TRBD2. Per the germline V gene, CDR1 is SGHVS and CDR2 is FQNEAQ. The CDR3 totals 15 residues. V was pared by 4 bases and J by 3 bases, with 4 bases of the junction left unmatched. CDR3 sequence reads: CASSSRLAGDYEQYF. CDR3 in DNA: TGTGCCAGCAGCTCCAGACTAGCGGGGGACTACGAGCAGTACTTC. Combining the CDR3 with reference TRBV7-8 and TRBJ2-7 gives the whole variable domain GAGVSQSPRYKVAKRGQDVALRCDPISGHVSLFWYQQALGQGPEFLTYFQNEAQLDKSGLPSDRFFAERPEGSVSTLKIQRTQQEDSAVYLCASSSRLAGDYEQYFGPGTRLTVT.

The J gene is TRBJ1-1, the V gene TRBV5-6; 9 bases agree with TRBD1. J gave up 5 bases and V 4 bases, and 3 bases lay outside the gene matches. The CDR3 consists of 13 residues. The V gene's germline CDR1 is SGHDT and CDR2 YYEEEE. The CDR3 sequence: CASSGGTGTEAFF. In nucleotides, the CDR3 is TGTGCCAGCAGCGGCGGGACAGGGACTGAAGCTTTCTTT.

This chain joins TRBV7-9 and TRBJ1-2; D uncertain. The CDR3 has 10 residues. CDR1 and CDR2 from the germline V gene are SEHNR and FQNEAQ (reference sequence). V dropped 1 base and J dropped 6 bases, with 0 bases sitting between them. CDR3 bases: TGTGCCAGCAGCTTAGATGGCTACACCTTC. Translated, it gives CASSLDGYTF.

V is TRBV5-1 and J is TRBJ1-1; D gene unclear. There are 14 residues in the CDR3. CDR1 SGHRS and CDR2 YFSETQ come from the germline V gene. The V end was cut by 3 bases, the J end by 3 bases, with 12 bases between. The CDR3 region has the DNA TGCGCCAGCAGCTGGGTTTTGGACCACACTGAAGCTTTCTTT. Its protein is CASSWVLDHTEAFF. Combining the CDR3 with reference TRBV5-1 and TRBJ1-1 gives the whole variable domain KAGVTQTPRYLIKTRGQQVTLSCSPISGHRSVSWYQQTPGQGLQFLFEYFSETQRNKGNFPGRFSGRQFSNSRSEMNVSTLELGDSALYLCASSWVLDHTEAFFGQGTRLTVV.

The chain links TRBV5-1 to TRBJ2-1; perhaps TRBD1 as D (6 bases). Germline CDR1 and CDR2: SGHRS and YFSETQ. V lost 1 base and J lost 6, with 11 bases in between. This CDR3 has 14 residues. The CDR3 nucleotides are TGCGCCAGCAGCTTGTCAGGGGCGGTCAATGAGCAGTTCTTC. It is translated as CASSLSGAVNEQFF.

The rearrangement joins TRBV20-1 to TRBJ1-5; maybe TRBD1 (5 bases). CDR1 is DFQATT, CDR2 SNEGSKA, per germline (reference sequence). Trimming took off 6 bases at V and 2 bases at J, with 17 bases between the two ends. The CDR3 spans 15 residues. CDR3 DNA sequence: TGCAGTGCGAGTCCTCGAAAAGGGGGCAATCAGCCCCAGCATTTT. Its protein is CSASPRKGGNQPQHF.

The V gene is TRBV11-2, the J gene TRBJ2-1, with no clear D. The V gene lost 5 bases and the J gene lost 6 bases, with 8 bases spanning the gap. Germline lookup yields CDR1 SGHAT and CDR2 FQNNGV. This CDR3 is built from 12 residues. The CDR3 nucleotides are TGTGCCAGCAGCCTTGGGGTCAATGAGCAGTTCTTC. Residues: CASSLGVNEQFF.

The rearrangement joins TRBV18 to TRBJ2-3, with 8 positions matching TRBD1. There are 15 residues in the CDR3. V shed 3 bases, J shed 5 bases, and the junction held 7 bases outside the gene matches. Per the germline V gene, CDR1 is KGHSH and CDR2 is LQKENI. The CDR3 coding sequence is TGTGCCAGCTCACCGAGGACAGGGCGAGAAGATACGCAGTATTTT. Translation gives CASSPRTGREDTQYF.

V and J are TRBV16 and TRBJ1-2; 8 bases agree with TRBD1. This CDR3 is 19 amino acids long. CDR1 is KGHSY and CDR2 is FQNENV in the germline V gene. The V gene end was trimmed by 3 bases and the J gene end by 5 bases; junction bases not matched to a gene: 20. CDR3 nucleotide sequence: TGTGCCAGCAGCCACGGGGTTCGGAGGACAGGGACTTTCGGGTATGGCTACACCTTC. This codes for CASSHGVRRTGTFGYGYTF.

This chain joins TRBV7-6 and TRBJ2-1; TRBD2 is a possible D gene (6 bases). V shed 3 bases and J shed 5 bases, with 8 bases lying between them. The germline CDR1 and CDR2 sequences are SGHVS and FNYEAQ. CDR3 size: 13 residues. The CDR3 protein is CASSLGLHNEQFF. DNA of the CDR3: TGTGCCAGCAGCTTGGGACTTCACAATGAGCAGTTCTTC.

In nucleotides, the CDR3 is TGTGCCAGCAGCTTATTGTCAGATGTAGGTACAGATACGCAGTATTTT. The encoded protein is CASSLLSDVGTDTQYF. The V gene is TRBV7-6, the J gene TRBJ2-3, with D unclear. V was pared by 2 bases and J by 3 bases, with 15 bases between. The germline gives CDR1 SGHVS, CDR2 FNYEAQ. This CDR3 is 16 amino acids long.

J is TRBJ1-6 and V is TRBV7-8; 11 bases map to TRBD1. Trimming removed 5 bases from V and 7 bases from J; junction bases left unmatched: 10. The germline gives CDR1 SGHVS, CDR2 FQNEAQ. This CDR3 has 17 amino acids. CDR3 in DNA: TGTGCCAGCAGCACCTCGGGACAGGGGGTGGGAAATTCACCCCTCCACTTT. This gives the protein CASSTSGQGVGNSPLHF.